This T cell receptor beta chain appears in the sequencing data of a study of response to subunit inactivated influenza vaccine. This CDR3 has 15 amino acids. CDR1 is WNHNN and CDR2 is SYGVQD in the germline V gene (reference sequence). Trimming shortened V by 1 base and J by 2 bases, and 12 bases separated the two germline ends. TCRdb re-derived calls from the RT-PCR reads in MiXCR, one entry per CDR3 protein. The sample shows 650,000 to 700,000 distinct CDR3 sequences, approximately 15% of them seen only once. General study findings and limits: It was suggested by the authors that few new T cells are recruited by each seasonal influenza vaccination.

This clonotype occurred a few times. Its target is unknown. This sequence was found in a man between 50 and 59 years old who received an inactivated influenza vaccine. This sample comprised PBMCs from blood, obtained 11 to 12 days after vaccination. The V and J genes are TRBV10-1 and TRBJ2-7, with D perhaps being TRBD1 or TRBD2 (5 bases each). CDR3 sequence reads: CASSEFWGPTYEQYF. Here the CDR3 DNA reads TGCGCCAGCAGTGAGTTCTGGGGACCCACCTACGAGCAGTACTTC.